Reported below is one T cell receptor beta chain. Its specificity is unknown. Via MiXCR, TCRdb re-called the reads, giving one row per CDR3 protein. The data hold approximately 110,000 distinct CDR3 sequences, with over 25% observed a single time. This sample stems from a study of T cell repertoires in cytomegalovirus infection. Study-level findings and limits: Frequencies of public TCR beta families were cumulated, and this identified carriers of CMV plus the relevant HLA.

The ends were cut back, 2 bases at V and 3 bases at J, with 10 bases in the middle. CDR3 length equals 15 residues. Germline CDR1 is MNHEY and CDR2 is SVGAGI. This TCR was sampled from a human donor in good health (CMV status not recorded). Some clones in this sample may be carry-over from other donors' samples. The sample was CD8+ T cells from cultured PBMCs, taken from culture after CMV antigen stimulation. This chain joins TRBV6-5 and TRBJ2-2; weak D call: TRBD1 (6 bases). The CDR3, as DNA: TGTGCCAGCAGTTACACAGGGTCGGACACCGGGGAGCTGTTTTTT. This codes for CASSYTGSDTGELFF.